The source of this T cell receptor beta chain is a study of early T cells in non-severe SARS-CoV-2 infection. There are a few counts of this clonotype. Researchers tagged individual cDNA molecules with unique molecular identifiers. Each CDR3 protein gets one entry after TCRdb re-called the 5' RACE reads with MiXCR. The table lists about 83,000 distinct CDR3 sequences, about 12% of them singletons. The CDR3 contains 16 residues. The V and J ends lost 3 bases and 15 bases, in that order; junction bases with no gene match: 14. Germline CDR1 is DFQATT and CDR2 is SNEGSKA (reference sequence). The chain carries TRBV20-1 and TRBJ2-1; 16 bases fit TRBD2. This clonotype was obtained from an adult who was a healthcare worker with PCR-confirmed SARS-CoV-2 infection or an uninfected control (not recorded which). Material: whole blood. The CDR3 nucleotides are TGCAGTGCTAGTGTTAAACCGGGACTAGCGGGAGGGCGGCGGTTCTTC. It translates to CSASVKPGLAGGRRFF.